The entry below gives a single T cell receptor (beta chain) sequence along with its context. Its antigen is unknown. This sample was taken from a study of T-cell memory formation after mild COVID-19. Overall study results and limits: SARS-CoV-2 specificity was not confirmed for second-wave clones peaking on day 37. Prior to infection, memory already included some responding clones, suggesting cross-reactive memory joined. While clones contracting from day 15 to 85 were balanced between CD4 and CD8, later expanders leaned CD4+.

Amplification by 5'RACE using constant-segment primers produced TCR alpha and TCR beta cDNA libraries that carried sample barcodes and UMIs. TCRdb ran MiXCR on the 5' RACE reads and lists one entry per CDR3 protein. The sample lists 250,000 to 300,000 distinct CDR3 sequences; about 16% were seen once. The sequencing sample was made of PBMCs or a T cell subset sorted from them (not recorded which). The receptor's source is a man between 18 and 29 years old who had mild COVID-19 (a few samples of this study predate the infection). Cell type and time point are not known.

The CDR3 DNA reads as TGTGCCACCAGCAGAGATCCTCCGACAGACGAAAAACTGTTTTTT. Translation: CATSRDPPTDEKLFF. This chain links TRBV15 with TRBJ1-4, with a possible D match to TRBD1 (5 bases). The ends were cut back, 0 bases at V and 8 bases at J, with 13 bases in the middle. The CDR3 has 15 amino acids. Germline V gene data show CDR1 as LNHNV and CDR2 as YYDKDF (reference sequence).